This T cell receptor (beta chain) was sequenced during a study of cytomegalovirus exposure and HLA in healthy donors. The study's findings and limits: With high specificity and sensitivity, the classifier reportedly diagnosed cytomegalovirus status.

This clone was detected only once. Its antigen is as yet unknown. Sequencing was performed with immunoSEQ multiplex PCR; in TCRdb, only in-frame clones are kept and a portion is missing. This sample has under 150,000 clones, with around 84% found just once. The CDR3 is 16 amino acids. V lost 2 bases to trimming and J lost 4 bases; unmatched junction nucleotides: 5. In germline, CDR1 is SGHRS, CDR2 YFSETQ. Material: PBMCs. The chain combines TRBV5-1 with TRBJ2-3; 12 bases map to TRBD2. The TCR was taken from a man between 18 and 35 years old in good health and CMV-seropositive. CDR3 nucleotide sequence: TGCGCCAGCAGCTTACTCGGGACTAGCGGGTCAGATACGCAGTATTTT. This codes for CASSLLGTSGSDTQYF.